This TCR beta chain was sequenced in a study of OX40 agonist ivuxolimab in advanced cancers. Any history of autoimmune disease or systemic immunosuppression disqualified patients. Produced via immunoSEQ multiplex PCR; TCRdb's table is partial and in-frame only. The sample has tens of thousands of clones, around 94% seen once. V shed 0 bases and J shed 4 bases, with 6 bases lying between them. The CDR3 has 13 residues. Germline CDR1 and CDR2: SGDLS and YYNGEE. This sample comprised CD4+ or CD8+ T cells sorted from blood, obtained in a trial of the OX40 agonist ivuxolimab. The receptor was isolated from an adult with an advanced solid tumor such as melanoma, head and neck, liver or kidney cancer. The chain combines TRBV9 with TRBJ2-3; D uncertain. The CDR3 reads CASSVEAPDTQYF. CDR3 nucleotide sequence: TGTGCCAGCAGCGTAGAGGCCCCAGATACGCAGTATTTT.